One sample yielded the 15 T cell receptor beta chains listed below, sequenced in a study of control samples from healthy donors and cancer patients. Clones were sequenced by immunoSEQ multiplex PCR, and TCRdb holds only the in-frame ones, with some missing. The table shows about 100,000 clones, with roughly nine tenths occurring only once. The sequenced material came from blood. Receptors were obtained from a woman in her fifties or sixties in good health.

This chain links TRBV28 with TRBJ1-5; 7 positions match TRBD1. Germline V gene lookup returns CDR1 MDHEN and CDR2 SYDVKM. V shed 3 bases and J 6 bases; nucleotides not matched to a gene: 5. This CDR3 region has 14 residues. The CDR3 reads CASSFLQGTQPQHF. CDR3 nucleotide sequence: TGTGCCAGCAGTTTTCTACAGGGGACTCAGCCCCAGCATTTT.

The gene calls are TRBV7-2 and TRBJ1-5; D gene ambiguous. Between the trimmed V and J ends, which lost 0 bases and 5 bases, there was a span of 8 bases. Germline lookup yields CDR1 SGHTA and CDR2 FQGNSA. This CDR3 comprises 14 residues. The CDR3, as DNA: TGTGCCAGCAGCTTAGCGGGTTATGATCAGCCCCAGCATTTT. Its translation is CASSLAGYDQPQHF.

The gene calls are TRBV6-4 and TRBJ1-1; D gene uncertain. V lost 10 bases and J lost 5, with 20 bases in between. The CDR3 is 14 residues long. Germline CDR1 reads MRHNA; CDR2 reads SNTAGT. The CDR3 bases are TGTGCCACCAAGCAGTTGCGTAGGAGAACTGAAGCTTTCTTT. It specifies CATKQLRRRTEAFF.

This chain joins TRBV5-4 and TRBJ1-2; 7 bases are shared with TRBD1. V shed 1 base, J shed 8 bases, and the junction held 5 bases outside the gene matches. CDR1 SGHNT and CDR2 YYREEE come from the germline V gene (reference sequence). This CDR3 has 13 residues. The CDR3 protein is CASSLPTGYGYTF. CDR3 in DNA: TGTGCCAGCAGCTTGCCGACAGGGTACGGCTACACCTTC.

V is TRBV2 and J is TRBJ1-6, with a weak D call TRBD1 (6 bases). V was clipped by 6 bases and J by 9 bases, with 15 bases between them. Germline V gives CDR1 SNHLY, CDR2 FYNNEI. CDR3 length: 14 residues. The CDR3 sequence is CASRGTSGVSPLHF. The CDR3 nucleotides are TGTGCCAGCAGGGGGACATCGGGGGTTTCACCCCTCCACTTT.

This chain links TRBV6-5 with TRBJ1-2; 7 bases agree with TRBD1. V lost 5 bases and J lost 4; bases outside the gene matches: 10. The CDR3 totals 15 residues. Germline assignment: CDR1 MNHEY and CDR2 SVGAGI. The chain's CDR3 is CASSPGPGQSYGYTF. CDR3 in DNA: TGTGCCAGCAGTCCTGGACCGGGACAGTCCTATGGCTACACCTTC.

The chain uses TRBV7-2 and TRBJ2-5; D assignment may be TRBD1 or TRBD2 (6 bases each). Between the trimmed V and J ends, which lost 5 bases and 6 bases, there was a span of 16 bases. Germline V gene sequence: CDR1 SGHTA, CDR2 FQGNSA. This CDR3 has 14 residues. The chain's CDR3 is CASSLEGGIKTQYF. The CDR3 coding sequence is TGTGCCAGCAGCCTGGAGGGGGGCATAAAGACCCAGTACTTC.

The rearrangement links TRBV18 to TRBJ2-5; D unresolved. Deletions cut 3 bases from V and 1 base from J, with 3 bases between. The CDR3 is 12 amino acids. CDR1 and CDR2 from the germline V gene are KGHSH and LQKENI. CDR3 coding DNA: TGTGCCAGCTCACCGCGCCAAGAGACCCAGTACTTC. Translation: CASSPRQETQYF.

This sequence joins TRBV5-8 and TRBJ2-1; D might be TRBD1 or TRBD2, each matching 6 bases. Germline V lookup: CDR1 SGHTS, CDR2 YDEGEE. Trimming removed 2 bases from V and 2 bases from J, with 20 bases in between. The length of the CDR3 is 18 residues. CDR3 bases: TGTGCCAGCAGCTTCCCAGTGGGAGCCGGGGGCGCCTACAATGAGCAGTTCTTC. Translation gives CASSFPVGAGGAYNEQFF. Full variable domain (outside the CDR3, taken from reference TRBV5-8 and TRBJ2-1): EAGVTQSPTHLIKTRGQQATLRCSPISGHTSVYWYQQALGLGLQFLLWYDEGEERNRGNFPPRFSGRQFPNYSSELNVNALELEDSALYLCASSFPVGAGGAYNEQFFGPGTRLTVL.

The CDR3 loop is CASSKETEHRGAVF. In DNA, the CDR3 is TGTGCCAGCAGCAAAGAGACAGAACACCGGGGAGCTGTTTTT. The chain combines TRBV21-1 with TRBJ2-2. TRBV21-1 counts as a pseudogene. The CDR3 length is 14 residues.

This chain links TRBV6-1 with TRBJ1-5, with 8 bases fitting TRBD1. Trimming took 3 bases from V and 3 from J; bases not matched to a gene: 7. From germline, CDR1 is MNHNS and CDR2 SASEGT. This CDR3 is 16 amino acids long. CDR3 sequence: CASSEGGTGFNQPQHF. CDR3 nucleotides: TGTGCCAGCAGTGAGGGGGGGACAGGCTTCAATCAGCCCCAGCATTTT.

V gene TRBV6-2 or TRBV6-3 combines with J gene TRBJ2-7; 11 nucleotides line up with TRBD2. The CDR3 consists of 17 residues. The junction had 11 bases not matched to a gene; V was cut back by 0 bases and J by 7 bases. CDR1 is MNHEY and CDR2 is SVGEGT in the germline V gene. CDR3 DNA: TGTGCCAGCAGTTACTCGATGGTGCTAGCGGGAGGTCATGAGCAGTACGTC. Translation: CASSYSMVLAGGHEQYV.

The CDR3 DNA reads TGTGCCAGCAGCCCGGCAGCAGGGGTGAATGAGCAGTTCTTC. Protein: CASSPAAGVNEQFF. The rearrangement joins TRBV7-8 to TRBJ2-1; D perhaps matches TRBD1 (6 bases). Trimming removed 5 bases at V and 7 bases at J, with 15 bases between. The CDR3 extends over 14 amino acids. From germline, CDR1 is SGHVS and CDR2 FQNEAQ.

The rearrangement links TRBV27 to TRBJ2-7; the D gene could be TRBD1 or TRBD2 (5 bases each). From germline, CDR1 is MNHEY and CDR2 SMNVEV (reference sequence). This CDR3 has 12 residues. V was shortened by 2 bases and J by 3 bases, with 5 bases between the two germline ends. The CDR3 nucleotides read TGTGCCAGCAGTTTAGGGGGCTACGAGCAGTACTTC. Translating it yields CASSLGGYEQYF.

The CDR3 region has the DNA TGTGCCAGCAGCTTATTTGGGGGAGGGCTAGCGGGGGGCCGTGAGCAGTTCTTC. Encoded protein: CASSLFGGGLAGGREQFF. The genes are TRBV11-2 and TRBJ2-1, with TRBD2 matching 11 bases. There are 18 residues in the CDR3. Unmatched junction bases numbered 15, after V lost 2 bases and J lost 9 bases. Looked up from germline, CDR1 is SGHAT and CDR2 is FQNNGV. Complete variable domain (other parts from reference TRBV11-2 and TRBJ2-1): EAGVAQSPRYKIIEKRQSVAFWCNPISGHATLYWYQQILGQGPKLLIQFQNNGVVDDSQLPKDRFSAERLKGVDSTLKIQPAKLEDSAVYLCASSLFGGGLAGGREQFFGPGTRLTVL.